These T cell receptor beta chains were read from a single sample in a study of CD8 T cells in Susac syndrome. TCRdb re-derived calls from the immunoSEQ multiplex PCR reads in MiXCR, one entry per CDR3 protein. The sample includes about 430,000 distinct CDR3 sequences, 85% to 90% seen only once; the top ten take approximately 0.11%. Sequenced input: CD8+ T cells from PBMCs. The receptors stem from a human donor with multiple sclerosis. Each CDR3 is given with its conserved first and last residue. Each record gives: J gene, D gene, clone size, V gene, CDR3 protein, CDR3 DNA. A D gene is named only where the DNA matches it firmly. A row's size may be missing; if present it is once, few, many or a size class.

TRBJ2-7	.	.	TRBV27	CASKAQGVGEQYF	TGTGCCAGCAAGGCTCAGGGCGTTGGCGAGCAGTACTTC
TRBJ1-1	.	.	TRBV7-9	CASSFPGTHPNTEAFF	TGTGCCAGCAGCTTTCCCGGGACCCACCCGAACACTGAAGCTTTCTTT
TRBJ1-2	TRBD1	.	TRBV6-1	CASSVDRGFLLYGYTF	TGTGCCAGCAGTGTGGACAGGGGGTTTCTCCTGTATGGCTACACCTTC
TRBJ1-2	.	.	TRBV2	CASSEAEDRDYGYTF	TGTGCCAGCAGTGAGGCCGAGGACAGAGACTATGGCTACACCTTC
TRBJ1-3	.	.	TRBV6-1	CASSEGFSPGNTIYF	TGTGCCAGCAGTGAGGGATTTTCGCCTGGAAACACCATATATTTT
TRBJ1-1	.	.	TRBV11-3	CASSLGTGTDTEAFF	TGTGCCAGCAGCCTAGGGACCGGGACCGACACTGAAGCTTTCTTT
TRBJ2-7	.	.	TRBV29-1	CSASAGQSYEQYF	TGCAGCGCCTCCGCGGGACAGTCCTACGAGCAGTACTTC
TRBJ2-1	TRBD2	.	TRBV27	CASSLGTTPWDEQFF	TGTGCCAGCAGTCTCGGGACTACCCCTTGGGATGAGCAGTTCTTC
TRBJ1-1	TRBD1	.	TRBV6-2/TRBV6-3	CASSYYQGALNTEAFF	TGTGCCAGCAGTTACTACCAGGGGGCTCTGAACACTGAAGCTTTCTTT
TRBJ2-3	TRBD1	.	TRBV9	CASSVGYRGGLTDTQYF	TGTGCCAGCAGCGTCGGCTACCGAGGGGGCCTCACAGATACGCAGTATTTT
TRBJ2-5	TRBD1	once	TRBV9	CASSGRTGGVQETQYF	TGTGCCAGCAGCGGCCGGACAGGGGGCGTCCAGGAGACCCAGTACTTC
TRBJ2-7	.	once	TRBV5-5	CASSPPNEAYEQYF	TGTGCCAGCAGCCCTCCAAATGAGGCCTACGAGCAGTACTTC
TRBJ2-1	TRBD1	.	TRBV2	CATRTGENEQFF	TGTGCCACCAGGACAGGGGAAAATGAGCAGTTCTTC
TRBJ2-7	.	.	TRBV12-2	CASRGRQAYEQYF	TGTGCAAGTCGCGGACGACAGGCCTACGAGCAGTACTTC
TRBJ2-3	TRBD2	.	TRBV28	CASSFLTSGVTDTQYF	TGTGCCAGCAGTTTCCTGACTAGCGGGGTCACAGATACGCAGTATTTT
TRBJ1-5	TRBD1	.	TRBV20-1	CSASGTGSSNQPQHF	TGCAGTGCTAGCGGGACAGGGAGTAGCAATCAGCCCCAGCATTTT
TRBJ2-1	.	.	TRBV27	CASSLGAGLHNEQFF	TGTGCCAGCAGTTTAGGGGCAGGGCTCCACAATGAGCAGTTCTTC
TRBJ2-2	.	.	TRBV7-9	CASSFNRHNTGELFF	TGTGCCAGCAGCTTCAATCGGCACAACACCGGGGAGCTGTTTTTT
TRBJ1-1	.	once	TRBV4-1	CASSQFPDQNTEAFF	TGCGCCAGCAGCCAGTTTCCTGACCAGAACACTGAAGCTTTCTTT
TRBJ1-1	TRBD1	.	TRBV6-1	CASRALQGAPTEAFF	TGTGCCAGCAGAGCTTTACAGGGGGCGCCCACTGAAGCTTTCTTT
TRBJ1-1	TRBD1	.	TRBV5-6	CASSVQGTNTEAFF	TGTGCCAGCAGCGTACAGGGGACGAACACTGAAGCTTTCTTT
TRBJ1-2	.	.	TRBV7-8	CASSLGGRGYTF	TGTGCCAGCAGCTTAGGTGGGAGGGGCTACACCTTC
TRBJ2-5	.	.	TRBV20-1	CSAISPGADETQYF	TGCAGTGCTATAAGTCCAGGGGCGGATGAGACCCAGTACTTC
TRBJ2-7	TRBD1	.	TRBV7-9	CASSAQGTHEQYF	TGTGCCAGCAGCGCACAGGGGACCCACGAGCAGTACTTC
TRBJ1-5	.	.	TRBV10-3	CAIGAGDQPQHF	TGTGCCATCGGGGCGGGGGATCAGCCCCAGCATTTT
TRBJ2-1	TRBD2	.	TRBV5-6	CASSLALTSGENNEQFF	TGTGCCAGCAGCTTGGCCCTGACTAGCGGGGAAAACAATGAGCAGTTCTTC
TRBJ1-2	.	.	TRBV28	CASRWGNYGYTF	TGTGCCAGCAGATGGGGCAACTATGGCTACACCTTC
TRBJ2-3	.	.	TRBV4-1	CASSRPAGGTDTQYF	TGCGCCAGCAGCCGGCCAGCGGGCGGCACAGATACGCAGTATTTT
TRBJ2-3	.	.	TRBV9	CASSVSPSSTDTQYF	TGTGCCAGCAGCGTATCCCCATCTAGCACAGATACGCAGTATTTT
TRBJ2-7	.	.	TRBV5-1	CASSLFGTYSYEQYF	TGCGCCAGCAGCTTGTTCGGGACATACTCCTACGAGCAGTACTTC
TRBJ2-3	TRBD2	.	TRBV29-1	CSVSGRASRPDTQYF	TGCAGCGTGAGCGGGAGGGCCTCTCGCCCAGATACGCAGTATTTT
TRBJ2-1	.	once	TRBV30	CAWSVDSGNEQFF	TGTGCCTGGAGTGTCGACTCCGGGAATGAGCAGTTCTTC
TRBJ1-1	.	few	TRBV25-1	CASRMNTEAFF	TGTGCCAGCAGGATGAACACTGAAGCTTTCTTT
TRBJ2-1	.	.	TRBV7-6	CASTTRRGRSYNEQFF	TGTGCCAGCACCACGCGGAGGGGACGATCCTACAATGAGCAGTTCTTC
TRBJ2-1	.	.	TRBV27	CASSFNSPYNEQFF	TGTGCCAGCAGTTTTAACTCACCCTACAATGAGCAGTTCTTC
TRBJ1-1	.	.	TRBV4-1	CASSQDGGAGNTEAFF	TGCGCCAGCAGCCAAGACGGGGGGGCAGGGAACACTGAAGCTTTCTTT
TRBJ2-5	TRBD1	.	TRBV24-1	CATSDGTGQETQYF	TGTGCCACCAGTGATGGGACAGGGCAAGAGACCCAGTACTTC
TRBJ1-5	.	.	TRBV24-1	CATSGDSNQPQHF	TGTGCCACCAGTGGGGACAGCAATCAGCCCCAGCATTTT
TRBJ2-3	TRBD2	once	TRBV20-1	CSAAGLAEASTDTQYF	TGCAGTGCCGCTGGGCTAGCGGAGGCCTCTACAGATACGCAGTATTTT
TRBJ1-3	.	.	TRBV21-1	CASSKNSRDRVEGNTIYF	TGTGCCAGCAGCAAGAATAGCCGGGACAGGGTCGAAGGAAACACCATATATTTT
TRBJ1-1	.	.	TRBV27	CASSINMNTEAFF	TGTGCCAGCAGTATTAACATGAACACTGAAGCTTTCTTT
TRBJ2-3	TRBD2	.	TRBV7-8	CASSLELADSTDTQYF	TGTGCCAGCAGCTTAGAACTAGCGGACTCCACAGATACGCAGTATTTT